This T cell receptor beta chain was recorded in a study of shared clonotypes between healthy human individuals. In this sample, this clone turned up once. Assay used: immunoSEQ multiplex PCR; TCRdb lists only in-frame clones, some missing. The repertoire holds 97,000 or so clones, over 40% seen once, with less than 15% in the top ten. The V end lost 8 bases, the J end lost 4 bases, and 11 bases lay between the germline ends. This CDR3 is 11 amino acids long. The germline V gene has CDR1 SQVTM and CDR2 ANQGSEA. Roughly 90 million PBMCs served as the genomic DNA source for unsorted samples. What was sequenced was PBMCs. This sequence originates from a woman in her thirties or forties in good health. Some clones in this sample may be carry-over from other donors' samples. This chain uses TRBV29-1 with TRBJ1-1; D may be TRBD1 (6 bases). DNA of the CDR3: TGCAGCACGGGAGGGGGCACTGAAGCTTTCTTT. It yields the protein CSTGGGTEAFF. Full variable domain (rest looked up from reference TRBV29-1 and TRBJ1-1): SAVISQKPSRDICQRGTSLTIQCQVDSQVTMMFWYRQQPGQSLTLIATANQGSEATYESGFVIDKFPISRPNLTFSTLTVSNMSPEDSSIYLCSTGGGTEAFFGQGTRLTVV.